These 23 T cell receptor beta chains came from one sample sequenced in a study of blood T cell repertoires in COVID-19. Clones were sequenced by immunoSEQ multiplex PCR, and TCRdb holds only the in-frame ones, with some missing. Of about 500,000 clones in the sample, about 91% are singletons; the top ten hold 0.8% to 0.9%. The sample taken for sequencing was peripheral blood. The source is a man younger than 30 with COVID-19, enrolled during active disease.

V usage is TRBV3-1 (or the pseudogene TRBV3-2) and J usage is TRBJ1-1, with D possibly matching TRBD1 (5 bases). Germline values: CDR1 LGHDT, CDR2 YNNKEL (reference sequence). Trimming took 3 bases from V and 2 from J, leaving 10 bases between them. This CDR3 is built from 14 residues. The CDR3 here is CASSQRGGNTEAFF. The CDR3 nucleotides are TGTGCCAGCAGCCAGCGGGGGGGAAACACTGAAGCTTTCTTT.

The genes are TRBV5-1 and TRBJ2-1, with 11 bases aligning to TRBD2. The V gene's germline CDR1 is SGHRS and CDR2 YFSETQ. The length of the CDR3 is 18 residues. V was clipped by 2 bases and J by 0 bases; unmatched bases: 7. CDR3 in DNA: TGCGCCAGCAGCTTTGGACTAGCGGGCGCAGCCTCCTACAATGAGCAGTTCTTC. This gives the protein CASSFGLAGAASYNEQFF. The variable domain in full, completed from reference TRBV5-1 and TRBJ2-1, reads KAGVTQTPRYLIKTRGQQVTLSCSPISGHRSVSWYQQTPGQGLQFLFEYFSETQRNKGNFPGRFSGRQFSNSRSEMNVSTLELGDSALYLCASSFGLAGAASYNEQFFGPGTRLTVL.

The rearrangement joins TRBV7-9 to TRBJ1-3; D is perhaps TRBD1 (5 bases). Germline CDR1 SEHNR, CDR2 FQNEAQ (reference sequence). V was trimmed by 5 bases and J by 4 bases, leaving 18 bases between them. The CDR3 sequence is 16 residues long. In nucleotides, the CDR3 is TGTGCCAGCAGCGCGCCATTCCGGGACTACGGAAACACCATATATTTT. Translating it yields CASSAPFRDYGNTIYF.

The rearrangement links TRBV9 to TRBJ1-6, with TRBD1 matching over 7 bases. The germline V gene has CDR1 SGDLS and CDR2 YYNGEE. V lost 1 base, J lost 7 bases, and 5 bases stayed unmatched. The CDR3 sequence is 15 residues long. The CDR3 here is CASSVTGAPNSPLHF. DNA of the CDR3: TGTGCCAGCAGCGTAACAGGGGCCCCCAATTCACCCCTCCACTTT.

In this sample, this clone turned up a few times. The gene calls are TRBV11-2 and TRBJ2-1; 7 nucleotides agree with TRBD2. V dropped 3 bases and J dropped 1; count of bases not matched to a gene: 3. Germline V lookup: CDR1 SGHAT, CDR2 FQNNGV. The CDR3 has 15 amino acids. The CDR3, as DNA: TGTGCCAGCAGCTTTAGCGGGTCATCCTACAATGAGCAGTTCTTC. Translating gives CASSFSGSSYNEQFF.

This clone was seen only once. V is TRBV19 and J is TRBJ2-1, with TRBD2 matching over 8 bases. The CDR3 runs 15 residues. The V gene end was trimmed by 3 bases and the J gene end by 4 bases; junction bases not matched to a gene: 5. Germline loops: CDR1 LNHDA, CDR2 SQIVND (reference sequence). CDR3 DNA: TGTGCCAGTAGTATGGGGACTAGGGGGTACAATGAGCAGTTCTTC. This codes for CASSMGTRGYNEQFF. Based on the CDR3 plus reference TRBV19 and TRBJ2-1, the full variable domain is DGGITQSPKYLFRKEGQNVTLSCEQNLNHDAMYWYRQDPGQGLRLIYYSQIVNDFQKGDIAEGYSVSREKKESFPLTVTSAQKNPTAFYLCASSMGTRGYNEQFFGPGTRLTVL.

V usage is TRBV5-1 and J usage is TRBJ2-1, with 10 bases lining up with TRBD2. The CDR3 extends over 14 amino acids. V shed 2 bases, J shed 5 bases, and the junction held 1 base outside the gene matches. In germline, CDR1 is SGHRS, CDR2 YFSETQ. CDR3 nucleotide sequence: TGCGCCAGCAGCTTACTAGCGGGACACAATGAGCAGTTCTTC. It translates to CASSLLAGHNEQFF.

The chain is built from TRBV10-3 and TRBJ2-7; D is unclear. Germline V CDR1 and CDR2: ENHRY, SYGVKD. This CDR3 contains 13 residues. V gave up 2 bases and J gave up 9 bases, with 14 bases separating them. CDR3 sequence reads: CAISEVGGLGQYF. The DNA of the CDR3 is TGTGCCATCAGTGAGGTAGGCGGCCTCGGGCAGTACTTC.

This chain links TRBV6-5 with TRBJ2-3; 7 bases map to TRBD1. The length of the CDR3 is 15 residues. With V trimmed by 2 bases and J by 1 base, 3 bases remained unmatched. Germline V CDR1 and CDR2: MNHEY, SVGAGI. This chain's CDR3 is CASSYRGLGTDTQYF. For the CDR3, the DNA is TGTGCCAGCAGTTACAGGGGGCTCGGCACAGATACGCAGTATTTT.

V usage is TRBV29-1 and J usage is TRBJ2-5, with a weak D call TRBD2 (6 bases). The germline V and J ends were trimmed by 5 bases and 2 bases, with 9 bases remaining between them. Looked up from germline, CDR1 is SQVTM and CDR2 is ANQGSEA. CDR3 size: 12 residues. The CDR3 region has the DNA TGCAGCGTTACAGGACTACAAGAGACCCAGTACTTC. This gives the protein CSVTGLQETQYF.

The chain employs TRBV19 and TRBJ2-3, with TRBD1 matching 9 bases. The trim removed 10 bases at V and 4 bases at J, leaving 9 bases unmatched. CDR1 LNHDA and CDR2 SQIVND come from the germline V gene (reference sequence). This CDR3 has 14 amino acids. The CDR3 coding sequence is TGTGCCACTAAGGACAGGGGACTTCCAGATACGCAGTATTTT. The encoded protein is CATKDRGLPDTQYF.

Worth noting for this clone: This same CDR3 is encoded by further DNA sequences in the sample. This rearrangement joins TRBV24-1 to TRBJ2-5; D is ambiguous. Germline lookup yields CDR1 KGHDR and CDR2 SFDVKD. V was pared by 3 bases and J by 3 bases, with 4 bases between. CDR3 size: 12 residues. The CDR3 protein is CATSDQKETQYF. The CDR3 nucleotides read TGTGCCACCAGTGATCAGAAAGAGACCCAGTACTTC.

The V and J genes are TRBV7-9 and TRBJ1-2; 9 nucleotides agree with TRBD1. This CDR3 region has 14 residues. The V segment lost 5 bases and the J segment 6 bases; nucleotides outside the gene matches: 7. The germline V gene encodes CDR1 SEHNR and CDR2 FQNEAQ (reference sequence). CDR3 residues: CASSLSDRGHGYTF. The DNA of the CDR3 is TGTGCCAGCAGCCTTTCGGACAGGGGCCATGGCTACACCTTC.

In its sample, this clone was seen once. The chain uses TRBV6-1 and TRBJ2-1; weak D call: TRBD1 (6 bases). The CDR3 has 12 amino acids. Trimming pared 1 base from V and 10 bases from J, leaving 8 bases between. Per germline, CDR1 MNHNS and CDR2 SASEGT. The CDR3 sequence is CASSEVRGEQFF. CDR3 sequence (DNA): TGTGCCAGCAGTGAAGTGAGGGGGGAGCAGTTCTTC.

V and J are TRBV5-1 and TRBJ1-1, with 8 bases fitting TRBD1. The CDR3 covers 13 residues. Germline V lookup: CDR1 SGHRS, CDR2 YFSETQ. Trimming at V came to 4 bases and at J to 4 bases, leaving 3 bases not matched to a gene. The CDR3 nucleotides read TGCGCCAGCAGCATCGGACAGGGCACTGAAGCTTTCTTT. Protein sequence: CASSIGQGTEAFF.

The chain carries TRBV5-5 and TRBJ1-2; 9 nucleotides match TRBD1. The CDR3 totals 13 residues. The V gene end was trimmed by 0 bases and the J gene end by 10 bases; junction bases not matched to a gene: 4. Germline CDR1 SGHKS, CDR2 YYEKEE (reference sequence). In nucleotides, the CDR3 is TGTGCCAGCAGCTTGGGGGGGACAGGGACCTACACCTTC. The encoded protein is CASSLGGTGTYTF.

The CDR3 coding sequence is TGTGCCAGCAGTTACGCGGGCGGGCGTAATCAGCCCCAGCATTTT. Translating gives CASSYAGGRNQPQHF. The chain employs TRBV6-5 and TRBJ1-5, with unresolved D. CDR1 is MNHEY and CDR2 is SVGAGI in the germline V gene. The CDR3 contains 15 residues. The V end lost 2 bases, the J end lost 4 bases, and 12 bases lay between the germline ends.

This chain joins TRBV6-5 and TRBJ2-5, with D possibly TRBD1 on 5 matching bases. The germline CDR1 and CDR2 sequences are MNHEY and SVGAGI. Trimming removed 10 bases at V and 0 bases at J, with 15 bases between. The CDR3 contains 14 residues. CDR3 region: CATSAYRHQETQYF. In DNA, the CDR3 is TGTGCCACCTCAGCCTACAGGCACCAAGAGACCCAGTACTTC.

The V and J genes are TRBV7-2 and TRBJ2-7, with TRBD1 identical over 9 bases. Trimming at V came to 5 bases and at J to 5 bases, leaving 10 bases not matched to a gene. The CDR3 consists of 15 residues. Looked up from germline, CDR1 is SGHTA and CDR2 is FQGNSA. The CDR3 DNA sequence: TGTGCCAGCAGCACGGCCGGGACAGGGATCAACGAGCAGTACTTC. Translation: CASSTAGTGINEQYF.

The chain recombines TRBV7-2 with TRBJ1-2; D call uncertain. CDR3 length: 14 residues. The germline V gene has CDR1 SGHTA and CDR2 FQGNSA. V was shortened by 1 base and J by 4 bases, with 10 bases between the two germline ends. The CDR3 spells CASSLEPGSYGYTF. CDR3 nucleotides: TGTGCCAGCAGCTTAGAGCCAGGTAGCTATGGCTACACCTTC. Full variable domain (rest looked up from reference TRBV7-2 and TRBJ1-2): GAGVSQSPSNKVTEKGKDVELRCDPISGHTALYWYRQSLGQGLEFLIYFQGNSAPDKSGLPSDRFSAERTGGSVSTLTIQRTQQEDSAVYLCASSLEPGSYGYTFGSGTRLTVV.

The rearrangement uses TRBV4-1 and TRBJ2-7, with 8 nucleotides matching TRBD2. The trim removed 2 bases at V and 2 bases at J, leaving 2 bases unmatched. CDR3 length equals 14 residues. Germline V gives CDR1 MGHRA, CDR2 YSYEKL. The CDR3 region has the DNA TGCGCCAGCAGCCAAACTAGCGGAACCTACGAGCAGTACTTC. Amino acid sequence: CASSQTSGTYEQYF.

This chain links TRBV7-9 with TRBJ2-3, with D maybe TRBD1 (6 bases). The CDR3 totals 17 residues. Germline V gives CDR1 SEHNR, CDR2 FQNEAQ (reference sequence). Trimming took off 0 bases at V and 0 bases at J, with 13 bases between the two ends. The CDR3 DNA follows: TGTGCCAGCAGCTTAGCGTTTGGGGGCTCTAGCACAGATACGCAGTATTTT. This codes for CASSLAFGGSSTDTQYF.

This clone was detected once. The chain combines TRBV10-1 with TRBJ2-1; no reliable D call. V was clipped by 4 bases and J by 2 bases, with 6 bases between them. The CDR3 sequence is 13 residues long. CDR1 and CDR2 (germline): WNHNN, SYGVQD (reference sequence). CDR3 DNA sequence: TGCGCCAGCAGTGCGTCTACCTACAATGAGCAGTTCTTC. Translation gives CASSASTYNEQFF.